The sequence of this T cell receptor (beta chain) was determined in a study of Graves' ophthalmopathy and Graves' hyperthyroidism. Ophthalmopathic donors had moderate-to-severe activity, CAS ≥3 and NOSPECS ≥4, with disease that had lasted under 3 months. This CDR3 spans 15 amino acids. Germline V gene sequence: CDR1 LNHDA, CDR2 SQIVND (reference sequence). Trimming removed 3 bases at V and 0 bases at J, with 11 bases between. This clonotype was picked up many times. RNA transcripts were the source from which TCR beta CDR3 regions were amplified. Following a first-round RT-PCR that used HTBI primers, a second-round multiplex PCR was carried out. TCRdb independently ran MiXCR on the multiplex PCR reads; one entry per CDR3 protein. The sample has about 410,000 distinct CDR3 sequences, approximately 20% seen once.

The V gene is TRBV19, the J gene TRBJ1-1, with D unresolved. The source material was peripheral blood. This sequence originates from a woman aged 18-30 years with Graves' ophthalmopathy. CDR3 sequence reads: CASSISRRMNTEAFF. The CDR3 DNA sequence: TGTGCCAGTAGTATTTCGAGACGGATGAACACTGAAGCTTTCTTT.